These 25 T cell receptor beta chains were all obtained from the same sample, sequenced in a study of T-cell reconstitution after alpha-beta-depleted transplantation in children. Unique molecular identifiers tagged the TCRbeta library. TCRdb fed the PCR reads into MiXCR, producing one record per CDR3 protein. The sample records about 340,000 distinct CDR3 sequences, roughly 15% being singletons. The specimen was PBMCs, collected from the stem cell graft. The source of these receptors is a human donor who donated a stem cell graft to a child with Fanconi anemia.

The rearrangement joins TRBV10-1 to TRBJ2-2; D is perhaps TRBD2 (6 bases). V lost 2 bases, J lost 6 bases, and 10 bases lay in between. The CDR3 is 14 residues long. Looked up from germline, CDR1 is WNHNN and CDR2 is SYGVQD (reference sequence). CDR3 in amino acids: CASSEGGTAGELFF. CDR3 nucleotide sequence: TGCGCCAGCAGTGAGGGCGGGACGGCCGGGGAGCTGTTTTTT.

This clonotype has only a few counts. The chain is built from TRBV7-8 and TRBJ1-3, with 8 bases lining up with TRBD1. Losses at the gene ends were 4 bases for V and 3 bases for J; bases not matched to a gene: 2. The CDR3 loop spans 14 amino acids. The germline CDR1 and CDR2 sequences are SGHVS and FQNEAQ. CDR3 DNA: TGTGCCAGCAGCTCCGGGACAGGTGGAAACACCATATATTTT. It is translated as CASSSGTGGNTIYF.

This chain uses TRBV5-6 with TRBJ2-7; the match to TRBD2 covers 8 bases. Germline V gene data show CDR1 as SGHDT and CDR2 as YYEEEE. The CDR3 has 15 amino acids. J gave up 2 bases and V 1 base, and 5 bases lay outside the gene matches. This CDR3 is CASSLLSGGPYEQYV. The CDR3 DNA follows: TGTGCCAGCAGCTTGCTCTCGGGGGGGCCCTACGAGCAGTACGTC.

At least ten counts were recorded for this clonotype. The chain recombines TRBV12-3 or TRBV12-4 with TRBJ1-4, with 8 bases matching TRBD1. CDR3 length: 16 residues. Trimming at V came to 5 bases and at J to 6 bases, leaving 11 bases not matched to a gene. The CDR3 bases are TGTGCCAGCAGTCTCGGACAGGGAGTATCCTATGAAAAACTGTTTTTT. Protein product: CASSLGQGVSYEKLFF.

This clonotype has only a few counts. The CDR3 spells CAYRAGGQGARDTQYF. CDR3 coding DNA: TGTGCTTATAGAGCGGGGGGACAGGGGGCAAGAGATACGCAGTATTTT. The rearrangement links TRBV30 to TRBJ2-3, with 12 bases matching TRBD1. Germline V gene lookup returns CDR1 GTSNPN and CDR2 SVGIG (reference sequence). The CDR3 totals 16 residues.

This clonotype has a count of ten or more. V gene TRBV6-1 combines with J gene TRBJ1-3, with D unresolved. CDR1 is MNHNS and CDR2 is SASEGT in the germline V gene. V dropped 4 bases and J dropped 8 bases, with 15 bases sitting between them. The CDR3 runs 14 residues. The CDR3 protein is CASSASSPRDTIYF. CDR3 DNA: TGTGCCAGCAGTGCATCCAGCCCTAGGGACACCATATATTTT.

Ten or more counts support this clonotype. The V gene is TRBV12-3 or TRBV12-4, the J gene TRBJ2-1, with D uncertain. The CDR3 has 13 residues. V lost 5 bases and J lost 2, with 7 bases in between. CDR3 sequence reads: CASSENAYNEQFF. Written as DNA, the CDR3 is TGTGCCAGCAGTGAAAATGCCTACAATGAGCAGTTCTTC.

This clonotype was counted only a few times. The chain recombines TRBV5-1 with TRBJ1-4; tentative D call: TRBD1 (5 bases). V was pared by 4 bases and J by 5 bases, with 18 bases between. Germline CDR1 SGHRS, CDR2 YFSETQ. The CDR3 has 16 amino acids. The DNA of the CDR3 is TGCGCCAGCAGCCCCATTGGGGGTCTATCCAATGAAAAACTGTTTTTT. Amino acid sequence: CASSPIGGLSNEKLFF.

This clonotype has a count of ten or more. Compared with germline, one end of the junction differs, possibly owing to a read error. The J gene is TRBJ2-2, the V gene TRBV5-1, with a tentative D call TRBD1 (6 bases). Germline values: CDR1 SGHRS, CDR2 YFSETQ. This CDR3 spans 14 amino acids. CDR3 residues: CASSLGQSTGELFF. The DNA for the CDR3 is TGTGCCAGCAGTTTAGGACAGAGCACCGGGGAGCTGTTTTTT.

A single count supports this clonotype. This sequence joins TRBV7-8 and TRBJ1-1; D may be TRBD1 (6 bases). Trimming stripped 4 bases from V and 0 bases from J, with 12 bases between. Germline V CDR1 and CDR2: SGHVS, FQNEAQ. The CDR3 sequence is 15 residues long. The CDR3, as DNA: TGTGCCAGCAGCTGGGGTCGGGGGCTGAACACTGAAGCTTTCTTT. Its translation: CASSWGRGLNTEAFF.

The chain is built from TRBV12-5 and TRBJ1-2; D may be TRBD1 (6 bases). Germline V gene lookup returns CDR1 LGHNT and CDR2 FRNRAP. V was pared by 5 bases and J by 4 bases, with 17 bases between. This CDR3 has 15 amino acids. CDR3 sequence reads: CASGPTRQDFYGYTF. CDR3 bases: TGTGCTAGTGGTCCGACCAGACAGGACTTCTATGGCTACACCTTC.

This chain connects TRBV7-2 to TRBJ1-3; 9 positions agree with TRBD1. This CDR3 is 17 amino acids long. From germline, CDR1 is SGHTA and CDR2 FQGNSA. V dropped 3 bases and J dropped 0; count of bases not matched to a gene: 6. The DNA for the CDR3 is TGTGCCAGCAGCTTGACAGGGGGGGGATCCTCTGGAAACACCATATATTTT. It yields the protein CASSLTGGGSSGNTIYF.

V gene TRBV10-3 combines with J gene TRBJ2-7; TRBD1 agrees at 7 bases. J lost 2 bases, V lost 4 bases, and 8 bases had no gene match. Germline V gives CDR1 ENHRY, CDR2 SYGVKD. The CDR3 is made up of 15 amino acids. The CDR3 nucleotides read TGTGCCATCAGTGGGGCTACTCAGGGGGCCTACGAGCAGTACTTC. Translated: CAISGATQGAYEQYF.

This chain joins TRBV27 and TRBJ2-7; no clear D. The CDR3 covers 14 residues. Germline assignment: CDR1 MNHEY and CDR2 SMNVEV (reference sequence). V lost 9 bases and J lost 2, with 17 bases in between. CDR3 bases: TGTGCCAGAACCCCGGGCCCTTTGGCCTACGAGCAGTACGTC. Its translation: CARTPGPLAYEQYV.

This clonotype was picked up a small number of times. CDR3 DNA: TGTGCCAGCAGCCCCCGTGACCGGGCTAACTATGGCTACACCTTC. Protein sequence: CASSPRDRANYGYTF. This chain uses TRBV3-1 with TRBJ1-2; no clear D gene. Germline lookup yields CDR1 LGHDT and CDR2 YNNKEL (reference sequence). The V end was cut by 4 bases, the J end by 0 bases, with 12 bases between. The CDR3 covers 15 residues.

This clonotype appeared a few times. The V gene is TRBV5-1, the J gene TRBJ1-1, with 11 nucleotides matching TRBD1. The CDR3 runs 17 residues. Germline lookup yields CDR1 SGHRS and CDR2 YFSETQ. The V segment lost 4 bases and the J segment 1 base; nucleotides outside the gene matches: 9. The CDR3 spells CASSIGTGGLQNTEAFF. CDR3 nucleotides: TGCGCCAGCAGCATAGGGACAGGGGGATTACAGAACACTGAAGCTTTCTTT.

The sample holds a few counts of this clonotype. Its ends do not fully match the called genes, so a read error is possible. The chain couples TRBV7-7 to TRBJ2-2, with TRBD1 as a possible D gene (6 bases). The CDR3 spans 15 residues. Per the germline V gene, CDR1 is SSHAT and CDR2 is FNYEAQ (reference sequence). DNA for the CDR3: TGTGCTAGCAGCCCTTTCGGACAGCCCTCCGGGGAGCTGTTTTTT. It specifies CASSPFGQPSGELFF.

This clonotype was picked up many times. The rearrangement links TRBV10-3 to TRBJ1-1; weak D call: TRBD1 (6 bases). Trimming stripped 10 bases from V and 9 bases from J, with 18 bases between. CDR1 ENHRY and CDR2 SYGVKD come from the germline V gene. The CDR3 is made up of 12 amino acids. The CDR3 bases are TGTGCCAGCACTCGGGGGCTAGATCAAGCTTTCTTT. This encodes CASTRGLDQAFF.

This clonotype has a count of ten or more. CDR3: CSVETGTTYEQYF. The CDR3 DNA sequence: TGCAGCGTTGAAACAGGGACTACCTACGAGCAGTACTTC. J is TRBJ2-7 and V is TRBV29-1; tentatively, D is TRBD2 (7 bases). This CDR3 is 13 amino acids long. Germline V CDR1 and CDR2: SQVTM, ANQGSEA. V lost 2 bases and J lost 2, with 10 bases in between.

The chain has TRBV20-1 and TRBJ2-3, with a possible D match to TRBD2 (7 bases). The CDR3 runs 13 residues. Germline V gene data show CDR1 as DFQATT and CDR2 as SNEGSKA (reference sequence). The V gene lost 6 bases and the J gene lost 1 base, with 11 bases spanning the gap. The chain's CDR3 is CSAGGRGTDTQYF. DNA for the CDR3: TGCAGTGCCGGGGGGCGGGGCACAGATACGCAGTATTTT.

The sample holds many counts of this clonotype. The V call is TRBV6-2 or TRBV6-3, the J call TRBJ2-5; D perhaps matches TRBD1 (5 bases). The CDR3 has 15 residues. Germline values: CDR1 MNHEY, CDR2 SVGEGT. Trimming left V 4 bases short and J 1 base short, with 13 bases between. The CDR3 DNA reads TGTGCCAGCAGTTCGACAGTCTCCCTCCAAGAGACCCAGTACTTC. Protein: CASSSTVSLQETQYF.

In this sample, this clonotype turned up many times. CDR3 nucleotide sequence: TGCGCCAGCAGGCCAGGGGGCGCGAACTATGGCTACACCTTC. Its translation is CASRPGGANYGYTF. This chain joins TRBV5-1 and TRBJ1-2; 8 bases map to TRBD1. Germline-derived CDR1 and CDR2 are SGHRS and YFSETQ. V trimming: 5 bases; J trimming: 2 bases; junction bases outside the gene matches: 5. The CDR3 is 14 residues long. The complete variable domain, with remaining parts taken from reference TRBV5-1 and TRBJ1-2, reads KAGVTQTPRYLIKTRGQQVTLSCSPISGHRSVSWYQQTPGQGLQFLFEYFSETQRNKGNFPGRFSGRQFSNSRSEMNVSTLELGDSALYLCASRPGGANYGYTFGSGTRLTVV.

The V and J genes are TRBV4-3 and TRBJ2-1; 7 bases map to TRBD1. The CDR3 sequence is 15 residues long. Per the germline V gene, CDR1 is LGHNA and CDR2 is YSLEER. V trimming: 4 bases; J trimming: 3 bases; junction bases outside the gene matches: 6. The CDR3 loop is CASSPTGMFYNEQFF. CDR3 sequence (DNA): TGCGCCAGCAGCCCGACAGGGATGTTCTACAATGAGCAGTTCTTC.

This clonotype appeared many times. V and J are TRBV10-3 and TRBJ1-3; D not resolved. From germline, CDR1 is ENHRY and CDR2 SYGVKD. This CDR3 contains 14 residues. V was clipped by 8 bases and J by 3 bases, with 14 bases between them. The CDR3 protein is CAIDAGLDGNTIYF. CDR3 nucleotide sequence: TGTGCCATCGATGCCGGGCTGGATGGAAACACCATATATTTT.

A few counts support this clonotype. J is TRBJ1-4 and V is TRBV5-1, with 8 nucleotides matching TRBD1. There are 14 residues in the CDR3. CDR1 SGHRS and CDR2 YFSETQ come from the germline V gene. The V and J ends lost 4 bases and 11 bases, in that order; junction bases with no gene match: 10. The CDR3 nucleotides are TGCGCCAGCAGCCCGGACAGGGTAGCGAGGAAACTGTTTTTT. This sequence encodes CASSPDRVARKLFF.